A single T cell receptor beta chain is shown here with its context. The table lists this clonotype with many counts. Its cognate antigen has yet to be identified. Qualities for individual bases were not recorded, and no much larger clone is one base off. This sample was taken from a study of CD8 T cells in ankylosing spondylitis (dated by TCRdb to about 2017). Regarding the study in general: The study set out to find disease-linked TCR variants by profiling T cell receptor beta repertoires in ankylosing spondylitis patients and healthy donors. The whole study cohort included 85 to 120 healthy donors and 25 or so ankylosing spondylitis patients. Peripheral blood was sampled, and synovial fluid was additionally collected from ankylosing spondylitis patients. Beyond this particular receptor, the publication reports: Significant enrichment of the disease-linked clones was reported in matched synovial fluid samples from ankylosing spondylitis patients. The disease-linked clones had a CD8+ phenotype and were found at relatively low frequencies in peripheral blood. Blood from ankylosing spondylitis patients appeared to be characterized by a TCR beta motif made up of several highly homologous amino acid variants. Some TCR beta motif variants had previously been reported in synovial fluid and blood of reactive arthritis patients, which suggested common disease-initiation mechanisms.

CDR1 and CDR2 were assigned from the germline V gene as SGHTA and FQGNSA. Counted from cysteine to phenylalanine, this CDR3 has 12 amino acids. Only the CDR3 region is kept as DNA, spanning 36 bases read in frame from base 1. V is pared back by 6 bases and J by 6 bases, with 9 bases lying between the germline termini. The data were produced on an Illumina HiSeq 2500. TCR beta libraries were prepared by quantitative 5'-RACE with molecular barcodes. The published analysis was carried out like this. A new computational method, built on a probabilistic model of VDJ rearrangement, was used to identify disease-linked TCR variants. The public reads were reprocessed in TCRdb via fastp at Q25 and MiXCR, keeping in-frame beta chains. Each entry is one CDR3 protein sequence, shown with its most common DNA and genes. What appears here as the V and J calls and clone size reflects TCRdb's work, not the paper's. The sample table holds some 800,000 distinct CDR3 sequences, of which approximately 12% were seen once. The ten largest clones take up roughly 0.51% of the sample.

Source material: blood, either unsorted or a sorted T cell fraction (not recorded which). This clonotype was obtained from a male donor with ankylosing spondylitis. The sequence is built from TRBV7-2 and TRBJ2-1; the D gene lacks a confident call. This receptor carries the CDR3 CASSITVNEQFF. The DNA sequence follows: TGTGCCAGCAGTATCACAGTCAATGAGCAGTTCTTC.